The next 24 T cell receptor beta chains were all read from a single sample in a study of T-cell memory formation after mild COVID-19. TCRdb ran MiXCR on the 5' RACE reads and lists one entry per CDR3 protein. Here the sample spans some 48,000 distinct CDR3 sequences, 9% to 15% being singletons. The source material was PBMCs or a T cell subset sorted from them (not recorded which). These receptors were collected from a man aged 18 to 35 who had mild COVID-19 (a few samples of this study predate the infection). Cell type and time point are not known.

In its sample, this clonotype was seen many times. V gene TRBV4-3 combines with J gene TRBJ2-5; D gene unclear. The CDR3 loop spans 12 amino acids. Germline lookup yields CDR1 LGHNA and CDR2 YSLEER. Trimming removed 0 bases from V and 3 bases from J, with 2 bases in between. The CDR3, as DNA: TGCGCCAGCAGCCAAGACAAAGAGACCCAGTACTTC. Amino acids: CASSQDKETQYF.

This clonotype was picked up many times. The J gene is TRBJ1-1, the V gene TRBV12-3 or TRBV12-4; unclear D gene. V shed 7 bases and J shed 5 bases, with 14 bases lying between them. CDR3 length: 13 amino acids. CDR3 nucleotide sequence: TGTGCCAGCACGCTCCTCCGGGAGACTGAAGCTTTCTTT. It encodes CASTLLRETEAFF.

V and J are TRBV5-6 and TRBJ2-6, with D unclear. Trimming took off 1 base at V and 0 bases at J, with 5 bases between the two ends. The CDR3 covers 15 residues. The germline V gene has CDR1 SGHDT and CDR2 YYEEEE. The CDR3 loop reads CASSLRVSGANVLTF. The CDR3 DNA reads TGTGCCAGCAGCTTGAGGGTCTCTGGGGCCAACGTCCTGACTTTC.

The chain uses TRBV28 and TRBJ2-7; D call uncertain. V was cut by 6 bases and J by 2 bases, with 11 bases left in between. CDR1 and CDR2 from the germline V gene are MDHEN and SYDVKM. The CDR3 runs to 13 residues. The chain's CDR3 is CASSQGITYEQYV. For the CDR3, the DNA is TGTGCCAGCAGCCAAGGGATTACCTACGAGCAGTACGTC.

This rearrangement joins TRBV12-3 or TRBV12-4 to TRBJ1-2, with D maybe TRBD1 (5 bases). The CDR3 is made up of 12 amino acids. Between the trimmed V and J ends, which lost 5 bases and 10 bases, there was a span of 14 bases. The CDR3 protein is CASSLIRGDYTF. DNA for the CDR3: TGTGCCAGCAGTCTCATAAGGGGCGACTACACCTTC.

The J gene is TRBJ2-5, the V gene TRBV14; D perhaps matches TRBD2 (6 bases). V was clipped by 0 bases and J by 7 bases, with 9 bases between them. The CDR3 is 13 residues long. The germline gives CDR1 SGHDN, CDR2 FVKESK. The CDR3 here is CASSQEQEGTQYF. In DNA form, the CDR3 reads TGTGCCAGCAGCCAAGAACAGGAGGGGACCCAGTACTTC.

This chain's CDR3 is CASFQGSGANVLTF. DNA of the CDR3: TGTGCCAGCTTCCAGGGCTCTGGGGCCAACGTCCTGACTTTC. This chain joins TRBV6-2 or TRBV6-3 and TRBJ2-6, with D maybe TRBD1 (5 bases). V shed 8 bases and J shed 0 bases, with 8 bases lying between them. The CDR3 loop spans 14 amino acids. CDR1 MNHEY and CDR2 SVGEGT come from the germline V gene.

This clonotype was picked up a small number of times. Written as DNA, the CDR3 is TGCAGTGCTAGACAGGGTCCCGCTCAAGAGACCCAGTACTTC. Its protein product is CSARQGPAQETQYF. The rearrangement joins TRBV20-1 to TRBJ2-5, with D perhaps TRBD1 (5 bases). Trimming stripped 2 bases from V and 2 bases from J, with 12 bases between. Per germline, CDR1 DFQATT and CDR2 SNEGSKA (reference sequence). The CDR3 runs 14 residues.

This clonotype was counted many times. The chain has TRBV9 and TRBJ1-6; 8 bases fit TRBD1. There are 13 residues in the CDR3. V lost 4 bases to trimming and J lost 8 bases; unmatched junction nucleotides: 2. CDR1 is SGDLS, CDR2 YYNGEE, per germline. Here the CDR3 reads CASSHRGDSPLHF. CDR3 sequence (DNA): TGTGCCAGCAGCCACAGGGGGGATTCACCCCTCCACTTT.

This rearrangement joins TRBV5-1 to TRBJ2-1; D gene unclear. V was shortened by 2 bases and J by 8 bases, with 17 bases between the two germline ends. Germline values: CDR1 SGHRS, CDR2 YFSETQ. This CDR3 region has 15 residues. The CDR3 spells CASSFAIAGHDEQFF. The CDR3 DNA sequence: TGCGCCAGCAGCTTTGCGATTGCAGGTCACGATGAGCAGTTCTTC.

The rearrangement links TRBV7-2 to TRBJ2-5; D unresolved. Trimming cost V 6 bases and J 2 bases, with 13 bases left between them. This CDR3 is built from 14 residues. The germline gives CDR1 SGHTA, CDR2 FQGNSA. CDR3 amino acids: CASRPTAVQETQYF. In nucleotides, the CDR3 is TGTGCCAGCAGGCCAACTGCTGTGCAAGAGACCCAGTACTTC.

The V and J genes are TRBV27 and TRBJ2-2; no definite D call. V lost 6 bases and J 4 bases, leaving 6 bases between the germline ends. The CDR3 runs 12 residues. Germline V CDR1 and CDR2: MNHEY, SMNVEV (reference sequence). CDR3 nucleotide sequence: TGTGCCAGCAGCCGCCTCACCGGGGAGCTGTTTTTT. Protein: CASSRLTGELFF.

This chain joins TRBV9 and TRBJ2-4; 11 bases fit TRBD2. The germline V gene encodes CDR1 SGDLS and CDR2 YYNGEE. Trimming cost V 3 bases and J 5 bases; bases outside gene matches: 1. The CDR3 length is 14 residues. The CDR3 DNA reads TGTGCCAGCAGCGAGGGACTAGCGGAAAACATTCAGTACTTC. Amino acids: CASSEGLAENIQYF.

In this sample, this clonotype turned up many times. The chain has TRBV24-1 and TRBJ1-2; 10 bases agree with TRBD1. The CDR3 consists of 20 residues. Germline loops: CDR1 KGHDR, CDR2 SFDVKD. The V gene end was trimmed by 9 bases and the J gene end by 4 bases; junction bases not matched to a gene: 25. DNA of the CDR3: TGTGCCACCGGCCCCCGTCGCAACCTATGGGACAGGGGATCCCCCTATGGCTACACCTTC. Translated: CATGPRRNLWDRGSPYGYTF.

The chain couples TRBV3-1 to TRBJ1-2; D call uncertain. The CDR3 contains 13 residues. Trimming stripped 4 bases from V and 4 bases from J, with 10 bases between. CDR1 and CDR2 from the germline V gene are LGHDT and YNNKEL (reference sequence). The CDR3 sequence: CASSRPGSYGYTF. In DNA, the CDR3 is TGTGCCAGCAGCCGACCCGGCTCCTATGGCTACACCTTC.

V and J are TRBV7-2 and TRBJ2-2, with D perhaps TRBD2 (5 bases). This CDR3 is 13 amino acids long. The V and J ends lost 5 bases and 5 bases respectively, with 9 bases between them. Germline V gene sequence: CDR1 SGHTA, CDR2 FQGNSA. The CDR3 region has the DNA TGTGCCAGCAGCGGAGCGGTGACCGGGGAGCTGTTTTTT. It is translated as CASSGAVTGELFF.

This clonotype showed up just a few times. The DNA of the CDR3 is TGTGCCAGCACCAAGGCGGGGGGGCGCGAGTCTGCTGAAGCTTTCTTT. Translated, it gives CASTKAGGRESAEAFF. The chain joins TRBV7-9 to TRBJ1-1, with a weak D call TRBD1 (6 bases). Deletions cut 7 bases from V and 6 bases from J, with 24 bases between. CDR1 and CDR2 (germline): SEHNR, FQNEAQ (reference sequence). The CDR3 extends over 16 amino acids.

This clonotype has a handful of counts. V gene TRBV3-1 combines with J gene TRBJ2-7, with D unresolved. V shed 10 bases and J shed 1 base, with 8 bases lying between them. The CDR3 is 11 amino acids. Germline loops: CDR1 LGHDT, CDR2 YNNKEL (reference sequence). CDR3 sequence reads: CATQQSYEQYF. In DNA form, the CDR3 reads TGTGCCACCCAACAGTCCTACGAGCAGTACTTC.

The table lists this clonotype with a few counts. The rearrangement links TRBV5-5 to TRBJ2-7; TRBD1 matches at 9 bases. Germline lookup yields CDR1 SGHKS and CDR2 YYEKEE (reference sequence). The CDR3 is made up of 14 amino acids. V shed 4 bases, J shed 1 base, and the junction held 3 bases outside the gene matches. CDR3 coding DNA: TGTGCCAGCAGCCTACAGGGGGCTTCCTACGAGCAGTACGTC. Encoded protein: CASSLQGASYEQYV.

This clonotype has a handful of counts. V gene TRBV4-3 combines with J gene TRBJ2-2; the D is unclear. V was trimmed by 0 bases and J by 8 bases, leaving 13 bases between them. Germline V gives CDR1 LGHNA, CDR2 YSLEER. This CDR3 contains 15 residues. In nucleotides, the CDR3 is TGCGCCAGCAGCCAAGATGTAGGCGGTTTTGGGGAGCTGTTTTTT. Translated, it gives CASSQDVGGFGELFF.

This chain connects TRBV3-1 to TRBJ1-4, with 7 positions matching TRBD1. There are 17 residues in the CDR3. CDR1 and CDR2 from the germline V gene are LGHDT and YNNKEL (reference sequence). V was pared by 3 bases and J by 5 bases, with 12 bases of the junction left unmatched. CDR3 coding DNA: TGTGCCAGCAGCCAGCCAGTTACTGGGACAGAAAATGAAAAACTGTTTTTT. As protein: CASSQPVTGTENEKLFF.

This clonotype was detected many times. The chain links TRBV5-1 to TRBJ2-1; possible D gene TRBD2, 6 bases. This CDR3 comprises 16 residues. Germline CDR1 reads SGHRS; CDR2 reads YFSETQ. V dropped 5 bases and J dropped 0 bases, with 15 bases sitting between them. The CDR3 spells CASRSDGGRSYNEQFF. The CDR3 region has the DNA TGCGCCAGCAGATCCGACGGGGGACGCTCCTACAATGAGCAGTTCTTC. Combining the CDR3 with reference TRBV5-1 and TRBJ2-1 gives the whole variable domain KAGVTQTPRYLIKTRGQQVTLSCSPISGHRSVSWYQQTPGQGLQFLFEYFSETQRNKGNFPGRFSGRQFSNSRSEMNVSTLELGDSALYLCASRSDGGRSYNEQFFGPGTRLTVL.

Only a few counts were recorded for this clonotype. The chain combines TRBV12-5 with TRBJ2-7, with D uncertain. This CDR3 region has 13 residues. The V gene's germline CDR1 is LGHNT and CDR2 FRNRAP. V dropped 5 bases and J dropped 0 bases, with 8 bases sitting between them. The CDR3 DNA is TGTGCTAGTGGTCTACAGAGCTCCTACGAGCAGTACTTC. Its protein is CASGLQSSYEQYF.

This clonotype was counted between two and nine times. The V and J genes are TRBV29-1 and TRBJ1-1; TRBD1 is a possible D gene (5 bases). The CDR3 sequence is 12 residues long. The ends were cut back, 6 bases at V and 3 bases at J, with 11 bases in the middle. Germline V gives CDR1 SQVTM, CDR2 ANQGSEA. The CDR3 region is CSVLTDHTEAFF. The DNA of the CDR3 is TGCAGCGTACTGACAGACCACACTGAAGCTTTCTTT.